Listed below are T cell receptor beta chains from one sample, sequenced in a study of blood T cell repertoires in COVID-19. Generated by immunoSEQ multiplex PCR, the TCRdb table keeps only in-frame clones and is missing some. The sample yields 300,000 to 500,000 clones, 88% seen once. Sequences were obtained from PBMCs or T cells enriched from blood (not recorded which). These receptors all stem from a woman in her twenties or thirties with acute COVID-19. The CDR3 runs from the conserved cysteine through the conserved F or W. A D gene is named only where the DNA matches it firmly.

>TRBD1|TRBV29-1
CSVGTGDGYTF
>TRBD1|TRBV19
CASRRDRGGLVNSPLHF
>.|TRBV24-1
CATSEGSGTEAFF
>.|TRBV10-3
CAISVGEGGNTIYF
>TRBD1|TRBV4-1
CASSQDGTGSNQPQHF
>.|TRBV7-9
CASSLVGGSSQPQHF
>.|TRBV5-5
CASSFRGSNEKLFF
>.|TRBV5-1
CASSLVPRENTDTQYF
>.|TRBV7-9
CASSSPGGNSPLHF
>.|TRBV5-6
CASRYRSLAGGGELFF
>TRBD1|TRBV19
CATGQSNTEAFF
>TRBD2|TRBV6-5
CASSRLAGGREQFF
>.|TRBV29-1
CSVAPGSGGQPQHF
>.|TRBV6-1
CASSEGLDNTNTEAFF
>.|TRBV27
CASSTLPGSSGYTF
>TRBD2|TRBV7-8
CASSLRWGGDNEQFF
>.|TRBV7-9
CATIPTDTGELFF
>.|TRBV12-3/TRBV12-4
CASSSGGSTEAFF
>TRBD2|TRBV29-1
CSVAFLAGGPVNNEQFF
>TRBD2|TRBV18
CASLTGGAFSYNEQFF
>TRBD1|TRBV5-1
CASSDGTGGGYTF
>TRBD1|TRBV6-5
CASSPAPDRGQSYTF
>TRBD1|TRBV6-5
CASSPRTGGGTEAFF
>.|TRBV29-1
CSALPGYTF
>.|TRBV19
CASSTRGGGTEAFF
>TRBD1|TRBV7-8
CASSLGGQGHSPLHF
>.|TRBV4-3
CASSQDTVGGGGEKLFF
>.|TRBV24-1
CATSDPAWGGEVYNEQFF
>TRBD2|TRBV7-9
CASSKTSGAGNEQFF
>TRBD2|TRBV6-2/TRBV6-3
CASSYSTSGGTDTQYF
>.|TRBV6-5
CASSKGLMNTGELFF
>.|TRBV11-2
CASSQAQGREKLFF
>.|TRBV7-6
CASSLEGQSSPLHF
>.|TRBV2
CASSEKGLTGNTIYF
>.|TRBV21-1
CASSKVPLAGGWQETQYF
>.|TRBV7-3
CASSLIGSTDTQYF
>TRBD1|TRBV9
CASSFGGTGSYEQYF
>.|TRBV9
CASSIDTHTEAFF
>TRBD1|TRBV6-5
CASSQQRRGLGYTF
>TRBD1|TRBV3-1/TRBV3-2
CASSQSTGVGELFF
>TRBD1|TRBV5-8
CASSIRTGIKNIQYF
>TRBD1|TRBV7-6
CASSLGQAPNTEAFF
>.|TRBV20-1
CSASGGETQYF
>.|TRBV19
CASSPGETDTQYF
>.|TRBV24-1
CATSDLMPGVGETQYF
>.|TRBV7-2
CASSLIFNSGNTIYF
>.|TRBV5-1
CASSLAGGLTYNSPLHF
>TRBD1|TRBV4-1
CASSQVTGVGSYEQYF
>TRBD1|TRBV18
CASSPGQGDGYTF
>TRBD2|TRBV24-1
CATSDPLRGGIDEQFF
>TRBD1|TRBV29-1
CSVEQGAVEQFF
>.|TRBV3-1/TRBV3-2
CASSQDGGSFDTQYF
>.|TRBV6-2/TRBV6-3
CASSYGSLSYEQYF
>.|TRBV7-9
CASSTRGLNEKLFF
>TRBD1|TRBV3-1/TRBV3-2
CASSRGQGFSNEQFF